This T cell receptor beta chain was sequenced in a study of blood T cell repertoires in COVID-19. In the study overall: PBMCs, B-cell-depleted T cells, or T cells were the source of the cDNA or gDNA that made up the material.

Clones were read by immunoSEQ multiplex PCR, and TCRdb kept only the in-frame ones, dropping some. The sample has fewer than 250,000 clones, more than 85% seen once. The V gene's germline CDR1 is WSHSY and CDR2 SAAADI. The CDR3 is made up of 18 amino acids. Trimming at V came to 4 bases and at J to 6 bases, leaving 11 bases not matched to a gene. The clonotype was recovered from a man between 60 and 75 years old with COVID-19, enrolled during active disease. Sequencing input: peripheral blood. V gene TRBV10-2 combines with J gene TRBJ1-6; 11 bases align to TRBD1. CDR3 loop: CASSGGQGGTSSNSPLHF. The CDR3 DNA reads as TGCGCCAGCAGTGGGGGACAGGGGGGCACGAGTAGTAATTCACCCCTCCACTTT.